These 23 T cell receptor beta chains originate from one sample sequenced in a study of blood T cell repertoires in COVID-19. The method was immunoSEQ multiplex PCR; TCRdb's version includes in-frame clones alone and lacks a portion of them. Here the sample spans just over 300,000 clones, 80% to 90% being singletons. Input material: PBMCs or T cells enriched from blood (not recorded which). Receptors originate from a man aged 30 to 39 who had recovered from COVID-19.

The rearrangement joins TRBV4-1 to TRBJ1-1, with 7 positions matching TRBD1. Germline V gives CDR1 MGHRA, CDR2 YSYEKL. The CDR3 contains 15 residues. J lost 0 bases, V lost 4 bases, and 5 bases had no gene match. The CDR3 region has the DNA TGCGCCAGCAGCCCACTGGGACAGCTGAACACTGAAGCTTTCTTT. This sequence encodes CASSPLGQLNTEAFF.

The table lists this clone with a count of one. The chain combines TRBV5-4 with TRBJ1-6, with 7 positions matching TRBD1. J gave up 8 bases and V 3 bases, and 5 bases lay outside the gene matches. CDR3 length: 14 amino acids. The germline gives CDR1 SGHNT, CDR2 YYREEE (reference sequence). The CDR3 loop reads CASSSKTGDSPLHF. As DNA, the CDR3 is TGTGCCAGCAGCTCCAAAACAGGGGATTCACCCCTCCACTTT.

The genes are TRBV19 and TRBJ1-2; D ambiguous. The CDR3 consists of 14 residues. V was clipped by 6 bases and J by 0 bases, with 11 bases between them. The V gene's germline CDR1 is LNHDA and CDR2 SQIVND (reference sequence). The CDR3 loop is CASRRREANYGYTF. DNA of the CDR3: TGTGCCAGTAGGCGACGGGAAGCTAACTATGGCTACACCTTC.

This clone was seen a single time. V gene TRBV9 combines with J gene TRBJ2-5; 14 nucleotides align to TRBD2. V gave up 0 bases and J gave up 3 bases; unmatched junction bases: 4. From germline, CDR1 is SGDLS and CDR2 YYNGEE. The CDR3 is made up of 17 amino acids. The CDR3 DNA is TGTGCCAGCAGCGTAGGACTAGCGGGGGGGCCAGAAGAGACCCAGTACTTC. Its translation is CASSVGLAGGPEETQYF.

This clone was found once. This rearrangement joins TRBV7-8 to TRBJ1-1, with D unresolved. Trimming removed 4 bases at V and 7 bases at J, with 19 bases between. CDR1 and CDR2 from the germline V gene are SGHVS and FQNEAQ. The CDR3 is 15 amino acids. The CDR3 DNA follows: TGTGCCAGCAGCTCCCCAGACCTAGAAATCCGTGAAGCTTTCTTT. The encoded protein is CASSSPDLEIREAFF. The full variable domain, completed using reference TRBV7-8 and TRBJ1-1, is GAGVSQSPRYKVAKRGQDVALRCDPISGHVSLFWYQQALGQGPEFLTYFQNEAQLDKSGLPSDRFFAERPEGSVSTLKIQRTQQEDSAVYLCASSSPDLEIREAFFGQGTRLTVV.

The CDR3 sequence is CASSYGQQSNTEAFF. The DNA for the CDR3 is TGTGCCAGCAGTTACGGGCAGCAATCGAACACTGAAGCTTTCTTT. The gene calls are TRBV6-5 and TRBJ1-1, with D uncertain. V was trimmed by 2 bases and J by 1 base, leaving 11 bases between them. Germline V gives CDR1 MNHEY, CDR2 SVGAGI. The CDR3 has 15 residues.

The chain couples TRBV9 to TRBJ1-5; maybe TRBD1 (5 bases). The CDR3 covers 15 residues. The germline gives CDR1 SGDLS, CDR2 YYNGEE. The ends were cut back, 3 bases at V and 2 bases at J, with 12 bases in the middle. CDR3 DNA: TGTGCCAGCAGCGAAGGGGCAGGACGCAATCAGCCCCAGCATTTT. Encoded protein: CASSEGAGRNQPQHF.

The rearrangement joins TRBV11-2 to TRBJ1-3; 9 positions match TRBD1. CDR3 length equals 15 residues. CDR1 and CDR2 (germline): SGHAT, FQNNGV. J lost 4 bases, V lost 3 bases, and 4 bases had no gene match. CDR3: CASSFGQGIGNTIYF. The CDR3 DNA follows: TGTGCCAGCAGCTTTGGACAGGGGATAGGAAACACCATATATTTT.

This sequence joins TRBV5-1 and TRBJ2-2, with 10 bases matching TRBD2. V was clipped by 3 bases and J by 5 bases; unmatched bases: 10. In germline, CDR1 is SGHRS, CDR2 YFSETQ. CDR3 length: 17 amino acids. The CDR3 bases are TGCGCCAGCAGCTCGGGACTGGTAGCGGGGGGAACCGGGGAGCTGTTTTTT. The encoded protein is CASSSGLVAGGTGELFF.

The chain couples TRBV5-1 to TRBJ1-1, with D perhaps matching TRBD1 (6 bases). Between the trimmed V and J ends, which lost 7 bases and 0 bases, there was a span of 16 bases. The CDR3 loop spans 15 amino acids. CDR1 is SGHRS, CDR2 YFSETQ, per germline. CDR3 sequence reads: CASGMGHSMNTEAFF. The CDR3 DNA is TGCGCCAGCGGAATGGGACATTCCATGAACACTGAAGCTTTCTTT.

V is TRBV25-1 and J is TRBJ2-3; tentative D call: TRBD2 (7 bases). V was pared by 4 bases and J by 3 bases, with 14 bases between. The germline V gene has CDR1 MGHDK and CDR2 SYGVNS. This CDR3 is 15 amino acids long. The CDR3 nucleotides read TGTGCCAGCAGTGTAGGGGGGGGGCTGACAGATACGCAGTATTTT. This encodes CASSVGGGLTDTQYF.

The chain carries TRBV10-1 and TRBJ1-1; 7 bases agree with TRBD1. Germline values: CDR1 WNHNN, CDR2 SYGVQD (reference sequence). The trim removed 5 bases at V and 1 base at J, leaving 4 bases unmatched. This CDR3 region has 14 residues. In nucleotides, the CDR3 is TGCGCCAGCAGTCCTGGACAGGCGAACACTGAAGCTTTCTTT. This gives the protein CASSPGQANTEAFF.

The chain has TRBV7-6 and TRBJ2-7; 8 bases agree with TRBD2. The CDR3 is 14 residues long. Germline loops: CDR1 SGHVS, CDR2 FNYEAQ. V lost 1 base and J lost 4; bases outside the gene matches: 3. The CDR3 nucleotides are TGTGCCAGCAGCTTAGTAAGCGGGGGATACGAGCAGTACTTC. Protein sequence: CASSLVSGGYEQYF.

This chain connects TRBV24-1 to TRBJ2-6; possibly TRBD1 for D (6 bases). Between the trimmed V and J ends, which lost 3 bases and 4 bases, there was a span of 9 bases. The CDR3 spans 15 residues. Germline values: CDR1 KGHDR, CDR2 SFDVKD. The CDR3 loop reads CATSDQGMGANVLTF. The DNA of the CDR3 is TGTGCCACCAGTGATCAGGGGATGGGGGCCAACGTCCTGACTTTC.

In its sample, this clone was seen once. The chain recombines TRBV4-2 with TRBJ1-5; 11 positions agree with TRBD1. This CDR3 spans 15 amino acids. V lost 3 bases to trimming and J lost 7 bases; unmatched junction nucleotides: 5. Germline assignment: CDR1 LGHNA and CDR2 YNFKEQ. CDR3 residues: CASSQDRTGGQPQHF. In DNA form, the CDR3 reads TGTGCCAGCAGCCAGGACCGGACAGGGGGCCAGCCCCAGCATTTT.

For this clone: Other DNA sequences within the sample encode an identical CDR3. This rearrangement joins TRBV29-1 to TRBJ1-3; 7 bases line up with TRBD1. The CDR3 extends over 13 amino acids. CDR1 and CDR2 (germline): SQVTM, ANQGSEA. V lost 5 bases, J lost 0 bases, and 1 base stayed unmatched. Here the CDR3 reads CSVRTGSGNTIYF. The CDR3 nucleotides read TGCAGCGTTAGGACAGGCTCTGGAAACACCATATATTTT.

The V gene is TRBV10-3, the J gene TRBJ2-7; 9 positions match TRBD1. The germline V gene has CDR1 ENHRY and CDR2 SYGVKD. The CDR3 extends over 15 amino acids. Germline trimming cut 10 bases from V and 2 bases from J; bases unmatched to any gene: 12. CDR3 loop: CATREPGTGPYEQYF. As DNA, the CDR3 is TGTGCCACCAGGGAGCCCGGGACAGGGCCCTACGAGCAGTACTTC.

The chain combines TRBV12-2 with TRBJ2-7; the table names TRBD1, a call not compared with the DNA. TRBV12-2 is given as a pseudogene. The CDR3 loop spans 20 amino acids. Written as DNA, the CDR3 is TGTGCAAGTCGCTTAGCGTTCGGACATGCCGCAGCATTGTTCACCTACGAGCAGTACTTC. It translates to CASRLAFGHAAALFTYEQYF.

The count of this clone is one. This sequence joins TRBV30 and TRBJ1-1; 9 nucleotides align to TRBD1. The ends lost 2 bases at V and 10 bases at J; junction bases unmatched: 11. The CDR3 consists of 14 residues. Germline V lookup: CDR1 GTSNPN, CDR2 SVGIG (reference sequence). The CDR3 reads CAWSPPHGDRAAFF. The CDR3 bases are TGTGCCTGGAGTCCTCCGCACGGGGACAGGGCAGCTTTCTTT.

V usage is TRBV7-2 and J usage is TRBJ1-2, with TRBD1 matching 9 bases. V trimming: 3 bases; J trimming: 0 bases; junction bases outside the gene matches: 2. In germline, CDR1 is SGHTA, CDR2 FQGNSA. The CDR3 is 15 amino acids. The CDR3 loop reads CASSFRQGANYGYTF. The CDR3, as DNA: TGTGCCAGCAGCTTTCGACAGGGGGCTAACTATGGCTACACCTTC.

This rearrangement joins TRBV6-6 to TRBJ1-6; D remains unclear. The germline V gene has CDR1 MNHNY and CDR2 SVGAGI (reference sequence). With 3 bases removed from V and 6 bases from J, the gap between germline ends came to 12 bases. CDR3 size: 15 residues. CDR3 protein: CASSYSPRANSPLHF. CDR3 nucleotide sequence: TGTGCCAGCAGTTATAGCCCGAGGGCTAATTCACCCCTCCACTTT.

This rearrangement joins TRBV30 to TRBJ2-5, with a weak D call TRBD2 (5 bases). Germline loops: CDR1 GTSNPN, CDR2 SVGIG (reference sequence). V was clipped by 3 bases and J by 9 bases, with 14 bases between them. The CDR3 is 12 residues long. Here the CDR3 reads CAWSGEHVAQYF. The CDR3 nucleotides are TGTGCCTGGAGCGGGGAACATGTGGCCCAGTACTTC.

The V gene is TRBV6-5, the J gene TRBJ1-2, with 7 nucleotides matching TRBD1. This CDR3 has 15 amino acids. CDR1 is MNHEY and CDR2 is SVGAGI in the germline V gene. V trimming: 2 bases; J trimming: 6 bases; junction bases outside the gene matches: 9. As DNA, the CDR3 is TGTGCCAGCAGTTACCTCGGGACAGATAGGCATGGCTACACCTTC. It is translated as CASSYLGTDRHGYTF.